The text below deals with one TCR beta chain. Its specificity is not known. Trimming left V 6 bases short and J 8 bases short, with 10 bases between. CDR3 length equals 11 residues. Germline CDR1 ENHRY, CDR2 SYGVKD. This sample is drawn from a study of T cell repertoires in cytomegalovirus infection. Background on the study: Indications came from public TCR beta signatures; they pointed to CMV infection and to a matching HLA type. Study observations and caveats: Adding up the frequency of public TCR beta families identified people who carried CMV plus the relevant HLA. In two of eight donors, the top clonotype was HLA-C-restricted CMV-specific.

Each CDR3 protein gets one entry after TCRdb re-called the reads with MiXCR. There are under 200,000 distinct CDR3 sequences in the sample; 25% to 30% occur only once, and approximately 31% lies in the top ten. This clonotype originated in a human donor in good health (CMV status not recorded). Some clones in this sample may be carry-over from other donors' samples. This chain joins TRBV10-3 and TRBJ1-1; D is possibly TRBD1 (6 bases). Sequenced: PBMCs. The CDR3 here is CAISGTYEAFF. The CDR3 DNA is TGTGCCATCAGCGGGACATACGAAGCTTTCTTT.